This T cell receptor (beta chain) was documented in a study of shared clonotypes between healthy human individuals. Study information: Sampling drew on donors who were a couple of women and a few men aged 18 to 49. Per-donor plates numbered three CD4 naive, three CD4 memory, two CD8 naive and one CD8 memory.

Generated by immunoSEQ multiplex PCR, the TCRdb table keeps only in-frame clones and is missing some. The sample includes millions of clones, around 95% of them seen just once. The study's findings and limits: Sequencing depth was a factor that was expected to affect clonotype sharing among donors.

The germline V and J ends were trimmed by 8 bases and 7 bases, with 14 bases remaining between them. Germline V lookup: CDR1 SGHTA, CDR2 FQGNSA. The CDR3 consists of 13 residues. Comments on this clone: Antigen specificity is unknown.

This clonotype was sampled from a man aged 18 to 30 in good health. The V gene is TRBV7-2, the J gene TRBJ1-4; D possibly corresponds to TRBD1 (6 bases). Sequencing used naive CD4+ T cells sorted from blood. Subset in this sample: CD45RA+ positively selected. The DNA for the CDR3 is TGTGCCAGCGCCGTTGGGGGCAGTGAAAAACTGTTTTTT. Translating it yields CASAVGGSEKLFF.